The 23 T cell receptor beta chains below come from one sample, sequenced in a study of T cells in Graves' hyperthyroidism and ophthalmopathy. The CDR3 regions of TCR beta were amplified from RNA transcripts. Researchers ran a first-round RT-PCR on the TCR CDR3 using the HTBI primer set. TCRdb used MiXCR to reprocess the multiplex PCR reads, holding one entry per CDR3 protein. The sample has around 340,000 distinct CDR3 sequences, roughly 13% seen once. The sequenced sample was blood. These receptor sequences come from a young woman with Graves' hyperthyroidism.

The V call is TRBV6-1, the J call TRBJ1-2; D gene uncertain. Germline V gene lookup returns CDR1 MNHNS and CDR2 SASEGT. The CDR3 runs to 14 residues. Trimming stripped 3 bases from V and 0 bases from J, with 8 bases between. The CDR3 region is CASSETIANYGYTF. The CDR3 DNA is TGTGCCAGCAGTGAGACTATAGCTAACTATGGCTACACCTTC.

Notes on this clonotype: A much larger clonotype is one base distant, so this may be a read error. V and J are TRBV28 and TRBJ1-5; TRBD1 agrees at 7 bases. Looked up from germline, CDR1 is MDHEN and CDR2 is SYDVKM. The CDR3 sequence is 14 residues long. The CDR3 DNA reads TGTGCCAGCAGCACCTTAGGGGGCAATCAGTCCCAGCATTTT. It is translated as CASSTLGGNQSQHF.

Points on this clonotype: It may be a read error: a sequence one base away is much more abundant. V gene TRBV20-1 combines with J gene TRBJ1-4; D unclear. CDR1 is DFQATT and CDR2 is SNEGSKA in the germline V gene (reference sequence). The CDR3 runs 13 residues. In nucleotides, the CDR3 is TGCAGTGCTAGGGCAGCAACTAATGAAAAACTGTCTTTT. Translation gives CSARAATNEKLSF.

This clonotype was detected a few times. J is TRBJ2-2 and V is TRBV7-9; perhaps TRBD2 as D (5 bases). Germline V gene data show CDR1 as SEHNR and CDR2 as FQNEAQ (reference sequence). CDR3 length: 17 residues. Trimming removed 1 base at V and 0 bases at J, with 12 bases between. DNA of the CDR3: TGTGCCAGCAGCTTAGGAGCCGGAGGCCCGAACACCGGGGAGCTGTTTTTT. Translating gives CASSLGAGGPNTGELFF.

The DNA for the CDR3 is TGCGCCAGCACTCCTACAAGGGGCATCACTGAAGCTTTCTTT. Residues: CASTPTRGITEAFF. The chain links TRBV5-1 to TRBJ1-1; perhaps TRBD1 as D (5 bases). CDR1 and CDR2 from the germline V gene are SGHRS and YFSETQ. The CDR3 covers 14 residues. The germline V and J ends were trimmed by 6 bases and 4 bases, with 16 bases remaining between them.

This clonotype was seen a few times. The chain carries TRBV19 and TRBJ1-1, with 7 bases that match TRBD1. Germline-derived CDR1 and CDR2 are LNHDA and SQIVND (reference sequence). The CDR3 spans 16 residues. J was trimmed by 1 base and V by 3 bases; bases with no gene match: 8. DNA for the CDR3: TGTGCCAGTAGTATGAGGAGGGGGCCCAGGAACACTGAAGCTTTCTTT. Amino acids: CASSMRRGPRNTEAFF.

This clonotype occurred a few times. CDR3 sequence (DNA): TGTGCCTGGAGTCCAGGACAGGGGACGCAGCCCCAGCATTTT. As protein: CAWSPGQGTQPQHF. The chain recombines TRBV30 with TRBJ1-5, with 9 positions matching TRBD1. The V segment lost 2 bases and the J segment 7 bases; nucleotides outside the gene matches: 6. CDR1 GTSNPN and CDR2 SVGIG come from the germline V gene (reference sequence). This CDR3 region has 14 residues.

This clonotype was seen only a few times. The DNA of the CDR3 is TGTGCCAGCAGCCAAGGACGGCTGAATCAGCCCCAGCATTTT. It yields the protein CASSQGRLNQPQHF. The genes are TRBV3-1 and TRBJ1-5; no reliable D call. CDR1 and CDR2 (germline): LGHDT, YNNKEL (reference sequence). The CDR3 sequence is 14 residues long. Trimming took off 1 base at V and 4 bases at J, with 8 bases between the two ends.

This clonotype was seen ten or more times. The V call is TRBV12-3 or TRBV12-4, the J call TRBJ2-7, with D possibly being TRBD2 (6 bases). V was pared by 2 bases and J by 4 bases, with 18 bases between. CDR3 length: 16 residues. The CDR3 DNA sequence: TGTGCCAGCAGTTTACTCTTTCAGGACGGGGGATACGAGCAGTACTTC. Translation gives CASSLLFQDGGYEQYF.

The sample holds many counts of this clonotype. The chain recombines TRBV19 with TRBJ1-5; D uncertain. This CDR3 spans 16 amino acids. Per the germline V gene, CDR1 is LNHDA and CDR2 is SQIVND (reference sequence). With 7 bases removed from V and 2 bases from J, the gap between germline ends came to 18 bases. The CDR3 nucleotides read TGTGCCAGTACCCCCTGGGGTCCGGATGGCAATCAGCCCCAGCATTTT. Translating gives CASTPWGPDGNQPQHF.

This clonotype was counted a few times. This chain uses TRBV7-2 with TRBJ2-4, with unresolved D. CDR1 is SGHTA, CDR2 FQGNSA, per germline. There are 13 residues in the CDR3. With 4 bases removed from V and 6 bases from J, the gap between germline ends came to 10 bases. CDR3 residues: CASSSRVPNIQYF. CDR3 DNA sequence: TGTGCCAGCAGCTCTAGAGTTCCAAACATTCAGTACTTC.

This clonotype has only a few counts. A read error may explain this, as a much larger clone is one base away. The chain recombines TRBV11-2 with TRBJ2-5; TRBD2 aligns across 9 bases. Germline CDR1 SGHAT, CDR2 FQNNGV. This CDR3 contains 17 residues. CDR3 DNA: TGTGCCAGCAGCTCCAGACCGACGACTAGCGGCCAAGAGACCCAGTGCTTC. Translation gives CASSSRPTTSGQETQCF.

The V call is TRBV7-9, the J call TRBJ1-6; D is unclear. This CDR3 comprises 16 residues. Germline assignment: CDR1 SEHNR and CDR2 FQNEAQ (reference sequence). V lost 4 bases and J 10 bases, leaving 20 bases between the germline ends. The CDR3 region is CASSSLAAGIGSPLHF. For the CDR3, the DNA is TGTGCCAGCAGCTCCTTAGCTGCTGGGATCGGGTCACCCCTCCACTTT.

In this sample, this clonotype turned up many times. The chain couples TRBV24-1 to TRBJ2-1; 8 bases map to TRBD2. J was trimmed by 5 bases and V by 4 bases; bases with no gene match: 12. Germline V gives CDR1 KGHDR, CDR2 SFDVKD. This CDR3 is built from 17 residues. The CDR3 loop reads CATSDRRTGGANNEQFF. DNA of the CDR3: TGTGCCACCAGTGACCGGAGGACGGGGGGGGCTAACAATGAGCAGTTCTTC.

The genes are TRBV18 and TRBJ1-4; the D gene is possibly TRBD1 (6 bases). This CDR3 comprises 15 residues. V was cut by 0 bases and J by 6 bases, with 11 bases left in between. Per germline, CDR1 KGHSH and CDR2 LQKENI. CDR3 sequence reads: CASSPPGTRDEKLFF. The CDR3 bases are TGTGCCAGCTCACCACCCGGGACACGAGATGAAAAACTGTTTTTT.

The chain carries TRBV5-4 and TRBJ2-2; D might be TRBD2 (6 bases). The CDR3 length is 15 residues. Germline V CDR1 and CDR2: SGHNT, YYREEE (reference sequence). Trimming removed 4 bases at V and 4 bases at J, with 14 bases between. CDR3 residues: CASSGTQRATGELFF. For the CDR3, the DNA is TGTGCCAGCAGCGGTACACAGCGGGCCACCGGGGAGCTGTTTTTT.

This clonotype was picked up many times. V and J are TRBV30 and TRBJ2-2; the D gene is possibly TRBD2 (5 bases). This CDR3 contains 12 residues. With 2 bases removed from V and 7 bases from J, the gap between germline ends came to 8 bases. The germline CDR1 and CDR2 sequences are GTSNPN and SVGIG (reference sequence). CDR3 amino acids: CAWSTGSGELFF. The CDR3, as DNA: TGTGCCTGGAGTACTGGGAGCGGGGAGCTGTTTTTT.

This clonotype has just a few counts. CDR3 nucleotide sequence: TGCGCCAGCAGCCTCCATGCTGGGGGAGAGAACACTGAAGCTTTCTTT. Encoded protein: CASSLHAGGENTEAFF. The chain links TRBV4-3 to TRBJ1-1; weak D call: TRBD1 (5 bases). This CDR3 comprises 16 residues. V lost 4 bases and J lost 1, with 16 bases in between. In germline, CDR1 is LGHNA, CDR2 YSLEER.

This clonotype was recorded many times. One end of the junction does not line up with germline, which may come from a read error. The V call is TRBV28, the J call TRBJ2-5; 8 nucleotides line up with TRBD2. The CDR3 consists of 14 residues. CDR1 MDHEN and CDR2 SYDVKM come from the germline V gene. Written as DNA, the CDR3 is TGTGCCAGCAATTTACCGGGGGGGGAAGAGACCCAGTACTTC. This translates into CASNLPGGEETQYF.

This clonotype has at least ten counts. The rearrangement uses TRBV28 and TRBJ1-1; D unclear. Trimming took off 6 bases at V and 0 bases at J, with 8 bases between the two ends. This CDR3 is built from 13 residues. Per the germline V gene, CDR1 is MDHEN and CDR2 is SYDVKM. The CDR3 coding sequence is TGTGCCAGCAGGGGCAGGTTGAACACTGAAGCTTTCTTT. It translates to CASRGRLNTEAFF.

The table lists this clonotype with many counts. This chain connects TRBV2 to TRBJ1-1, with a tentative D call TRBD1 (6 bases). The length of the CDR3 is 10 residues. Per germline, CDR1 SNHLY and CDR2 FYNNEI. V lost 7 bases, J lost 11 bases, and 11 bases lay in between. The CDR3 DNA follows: TGTGCCAGCAAGGGGGTGTGGGCTTTCTTT. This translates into CASKGVWAFF. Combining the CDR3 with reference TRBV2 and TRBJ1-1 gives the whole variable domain EPEVTQTPSHQVTQMGQEVILRCVPISNHLYFYWYRQILGQKVEFLVSFYNNEISEKSEIFDDQFSVERPDGSNFTLKIRSTKLEDSAMYFCASKGVWAFFGQGTRLTVV.

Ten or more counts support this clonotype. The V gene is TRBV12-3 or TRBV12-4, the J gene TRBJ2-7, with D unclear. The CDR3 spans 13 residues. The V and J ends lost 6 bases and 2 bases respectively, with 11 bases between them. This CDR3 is CASSLHPTYEQYF. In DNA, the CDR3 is TGTGCCAGCAGCCTACACCCAACCTACGAGCAGTACTTC.

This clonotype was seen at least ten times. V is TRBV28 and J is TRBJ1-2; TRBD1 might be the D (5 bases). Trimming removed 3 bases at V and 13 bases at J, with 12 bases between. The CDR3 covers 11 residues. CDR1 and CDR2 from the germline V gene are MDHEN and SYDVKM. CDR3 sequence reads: CASSLGTASTF. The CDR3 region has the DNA TGTGCCAGCAGTTTGGGGACGGCTAGCACCTTC.